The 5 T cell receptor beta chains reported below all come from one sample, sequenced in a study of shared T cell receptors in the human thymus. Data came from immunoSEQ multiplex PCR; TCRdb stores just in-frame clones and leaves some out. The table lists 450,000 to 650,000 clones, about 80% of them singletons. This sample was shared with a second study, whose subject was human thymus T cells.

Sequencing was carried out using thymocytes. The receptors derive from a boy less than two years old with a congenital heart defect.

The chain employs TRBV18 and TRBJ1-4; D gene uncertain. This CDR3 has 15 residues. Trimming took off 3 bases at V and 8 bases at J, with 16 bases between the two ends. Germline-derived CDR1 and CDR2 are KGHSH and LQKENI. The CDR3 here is CASSPTTGRVEKLFF. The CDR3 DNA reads TGTGCCAGCTCACCGACTACGGGGAGGGTGGAAAAACTGTTTTTT.

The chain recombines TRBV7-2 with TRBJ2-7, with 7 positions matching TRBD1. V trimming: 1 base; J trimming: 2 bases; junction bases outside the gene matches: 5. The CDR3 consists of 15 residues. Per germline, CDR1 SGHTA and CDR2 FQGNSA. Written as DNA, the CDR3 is TGTGCCAGCAGCTTAGAGGGGGCAGGGACCTACGAGCAGTACTTC. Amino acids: CASSLEGAGTYEQYF.

The CDR3 reads CASSPLGGSSYEQYF. Written as DNA, the CDR3 is TGTGCCAGCAGCCCCCTCGGAGGCAGCTCCTACGAGCAGTACTTC. This chain connects TRBV11-2 to TRBJ2-7; the D gene is possibly TRBD2 (5 bases). The ends were cut back, 5 bases at V and 0 bases at J, with 14 bases in the middle. The V gene's germline CDR1 is SGHAT and CDR2 FQNNGV. The CDR3 is made up of 15 amino acids.

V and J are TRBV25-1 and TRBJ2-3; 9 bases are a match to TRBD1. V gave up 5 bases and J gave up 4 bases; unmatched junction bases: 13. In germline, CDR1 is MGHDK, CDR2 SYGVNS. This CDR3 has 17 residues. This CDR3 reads CASSISGTGKVADTQYF. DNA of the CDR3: TGTGCCAGCAGTATTTCCGGGACAGGGAAGGTTGCAGATACGCAGTATTTT.

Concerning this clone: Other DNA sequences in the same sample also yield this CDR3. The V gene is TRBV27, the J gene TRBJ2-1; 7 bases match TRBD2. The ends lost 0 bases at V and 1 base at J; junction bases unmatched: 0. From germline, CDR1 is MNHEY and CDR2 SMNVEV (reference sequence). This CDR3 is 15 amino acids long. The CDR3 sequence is CASSLSGGSYNEQFF. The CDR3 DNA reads TGTGCCAGCAGTTTATCCGGGGGGTCCTACAATGAGCAGTTCTTC.